Listed here are 25 T cell receptor beta chains from one sample, sequenced in a study of T cells in Graves' hyperthyroidism and ophthalmopathy. There were TCR beta CDR3 regions amplified from RNA transcripts. TCR CDR3 regions were first amplified by RT-PCR with HTBI primers. From the multiplex PCR reads, TCRdb called clonotypes with MiXCR, one entry per CDR3 protein. This table holds fewer than 600,000 distinct CDR3 sequences, 14% found once. Sequenced sample: blood. Source of these receptors: a woman in her forties with Graves' hyperthyroidism.

On this clonotype: A much larger clone lies a single base off, so this may be a read error. The rearrangement joins TRBV5-1 to TRBJ2-1, with 9 bases lining up with TRBD2. CDR1 and CDR2 (germline): SGHRS, YFSETQ. The CDR3 loop spans 16 amino acids. The CDR3 nucleotides are TGCGCCAGCAGCTTGGGCGGGGGGGGACCCTACAGTGAGCAGTTCTTC. As protein: CASSLGGGGPYSEQFF.

This chain links TRBV25-1 with TRBJ2-7; a possible D gene is TRBD1 (5 bases). Trimming took off 1 base at V and 3 bases at J, with 7 bases between the two ends. The germline V gene encodes CDR1 MGHDK and CDR2 SYGVNS. CDR3 length equals 13 residues. The CDR3: CASSEWGGYEQYF. DNA for the CDR3: TGTGCCAGCAGTGAATGGGGCGGCTACGAGCAGTACTTC.

The rearrangement links TRBV14 to TRBJ2-1, with 11 bases that match TRBD2. This CDR3 spans 17 amino acids. Germline V gene sequence: CDR1 SGHDN, CDR2 FVKESK. With 2 bases clipped from V and 7 bases from J, the junction kept 10 bases outside the gene matches. The CDR3 nucleotides are TGTGCCAGCAGCCAAAGTTTAGCGGGAGGGCCGAAGAATGAGCAGTTCTTC. Translating it yields CASSQSLAGGPKNEQFF.

This clonotype appeared a single time. This may arise from a read error, as a much more abundant clone is one base away. In this CDR3 the conserved last residue, phenylalanine or tryptophan, is missing, so a read error is likely. The rearrangement joins TRBV11-2 to TRBJ2-2, with 12 positions matching TRBD2. CDR1 and CDR2 (germline): SGHAT, FQNNGV. CDR3 length equals 16 residues. With V trimmed by 5 bases and J by 7 bases, 8 bases remained unmatched. For the CDR3, the DNA is TGTGCCAGCAGCCCGAAACTAGCGGGAGGCGGCGGGGAGCTGTTTTCT. This gives the protein CASSPKLAGGGGELFS.

The rearrangement joins TRBV5-4 to TRBJ2-1; 10 bases are shared with TRBD2. V shed 6 bases, J shed 7 bases, and the junction held 10 bases outside the gene matches. This CDR3 has 15 amino acids. The germline CDR1 and CDR2 sequences are SGHNT and YYREEE (reference sequence). This chain's CDR3 is CASTPSGRVSNEQFF. The CDR3 DNA is TGTGCCAGCACCCCAAGCGGGAGGGTGAGTAATGAGCAGTTCTTC.

V usage is TRBV20-1 and J usage is TRBJ1-6, with a possible D match to TRBD1 (6 bases). V lost 2 bases and J 7 bases, leaving 9 bases between the germline ends. The CDR3 has 13 amino acids. Germline values: CDR1 DFQATT, CDR2 SNEGSKA (reference sequence). The CDR3 is CSARTTGNSPLHF. CDR3 nucleotides: TGCAGTGCTAGAACTACAGGGAATTCACCCCTCCACTTT.

This chain joins TRBV7-9 and TRBJ2-1; D gene uncertain. This CDR3 has 15 residues. The ends were cut back, 7 bases at V and 4 bases at J, with 17 bases in the middle. Per germline, CDR1 SEHNR and CDR2 FQNEAQ (reference sequence). The CDR3 DNA reads as TGTGCCAGCAACGACCTTATAAGACTTTACAATGAGCAGTTCTTC. It translates to CASNDLIRLYNEQFF.

This clonotype showed up many times. The chain is built from TRBV30 and TRBJ2-1; 11 nucleotides line up with TRBD2. Trimming took 4 bases from V and 6 from J; bases not matched to a gene: 8. The CDR3 contains 15 residues. Germline values: CDR1 GTSNPN, CDR2 SVGIG (reference sequence). CDR3 amino acids: CAWKPGTSGPNEQFF. The CDR3 DNA sequence: TGTGCCTGGAAACCCGGGACTAGCGGCCCCAATGAGCAGTTCTTC. The variable domain in full, with the rest retrieved from reference TRBV30 and TRBJ2-1, is SQTIHQWPATLVQPVGSPLSLECTVEGTSNPNLYWYRQAAGRGLQLLFYSVGIGQISSEVPQNLSASRPQDRQFILSSKKLLLSDSGFYLCAWKPGTSGPNEQFFGPGTRLTVL.

This clonotype was recorded at least ten times. J is TRBJ2-7 and V is TRBV28; 7 bases map to TRBD2. Trimming cost V 2 bases and J 3 bases; bases outside gene matches: 13. Germline CDR1 is MDHEN and CDR2 is SYDVKM. The CDR3 spans 17 residues. The CDR3 DNA reads TGTGCCAGCAGTTTAGCTAATCGGGTTGCGGGAGTCTACGAGCAGTACTTC. Translation gives CASSLANRVAGVYEQYF.

This clonotype was picked up many times. The V call is TRBV9, the J call TRBJ2-3; D not certain. Between the trimmed V and J ends, which lost 4 bases and 0 bases, there was a span of 12 bases. Germline V gene data show CDR1 as SGDLS and CDR2 as YYNGEE. The CDR3 length is 15 residues. The CDR3 DNA follows: TGTGCCAGCAGCCCCCATACGGCTAGCACAGATACGCAGTATTTT. This encodes CASSPHTASTDTQYF.

This clonotype showed up many times. The rearrangement uses TRBV30 and TRBJ1-5; D unresolved. The CDR3 consists of 15 residues. Germline V gives CDR1 GTSNPN, CDR2 SVGIG (reference sequence). The V end was cut by 3 bases, the J end by 5 bases, with 17 bases between. CDR3 in DNA: TGTGCCTGGAGCCCCGGGCCTTCAGTTGATCAGCCCCAGCATTTT. Its translation: CAWSPGPSVDQPQHF. Full variable domain (missing parts from reference TRBV30 and TRBJ1-5): SQTIHQWPATLVQPVGSPLSLECTVEGTSNPNLYWYRQAAGRGLQLLFYSVGIGQISSEVPQNLSASRPQDRQFILSSKKLLLSDSGFYLCAWSPGPSVDQPQHFGDGTRLSIL.

Turning to this clonotype: A clone one base away is much larger, so this may be a read error. The genes are TRBV7-2 and TRBJ2-5, with 13 bases identical to TRBD2. Per the germline V gene, CDR1 is SGHTA and CDR2 is FQGNSA. The CDR3 totals 18 residues. Trimming at V came to 6 bases and at J to 1 base, leaving 11 bases not matched to a gene. Here the CDR3 reads CASRLLGGTSGAQETQYF. In DNA form, the CDR3 reads TGTGCCAGCAGACTGTTAGGTGGGACTAGCGGGGCCCAAGAGACCCAGTACTTC.

In this sample, this clonotype turned up many times. The chain is built from TRBV28 and TRBJ1-2, with D unresolved. Between the trimmed V and J ends, which lost 7 bases and 3 bases, there was a span of 9 bases. CDR1 and CDR2 (germline): MDHEN, SYDVKM. The CDR3 has 12 residues. The DNA of the CDR3 is TGTGCCAGCAATCAAATTGACTATGGCTACACCTTC. This codes for CASNQIDYGYTF.

This chain connects TRBV7-2 to TRBJ1-2; perhaps TRBD1 as D (5 bases). The CDR3 sequence is 14 residues long. Deletions cut 5 bases from V and 7 bases from J, with 17 bases between. The germline gives CDR1 SGHTA, CDR2 FQGNSA. In nucleotides, the CDR3 is TGTGCCAGCAGCCCCACGAGCAGGGTACTTGGCTACACCTTC. Its protein is CASSPTSRVLGYTF.

This clonotype appeared many times. This chain joins TRBV28 and TRBJ2-5, with 11 positions matching TRBD2. V lost 6 bases, J lost 0 bases, and 18 bases stayed unmatched. CDR3 length equals 20 residues. Germline lookup yields CDR1 MDHEN and CDR2 SYDVKM. As DNA, the CDR3 is TGTGCCAGCAGCTCAGGAGGGGGACTAGCGGAGCCCTCGTACCAAGAGACCCAGTACTTC. It translates to CASSSGGGLAEPSYQETQYF.

On this clonotype: This may be a read error, as it is one base from a much larger clone. The J gene is TRBJ2-2, the V gene TRBV20-1, with TRBD2 matching over 12 bases. Germline CDR1 reads DFQATT; CDR2 reads SNEGSKA (reference sequence). The CDR3 contains 18 residues. Trimming took 6 bases from V and 9 from J; bases not matched to a gene: 20. The CDR3, as DNA: TGCAGTGCGGACCGGGTGACTAGCGGGAGTATTCAAACCAGGGAGCTGTTTTTT. Residues: CSADRVTSGSIQTRELFF.

This clonotype was seen repeatedly, ten times or more. This sequence joins TRBV12-3 or TRBV12-4 and TRBJ2-1; D unclear. V was clipped by 5 bases and J by 5 bases, with 13 bases between them. The CDR3 has 14 amino acids. The CDR3 DNA sequence: TGTGCCAGCAGTGCCCCCCCCGCCCACAATGAGCAGTTCTTC. It is translated as CASSAPPAHNEQFF.

The CDR3 nucleotides read TGTGCCAGCAGTTACAGGGGAGGGAATGAAAAACTGTTTTTT. Residues: CASSYRGGNEKLFF. J is TRBJ1-4 and V is TRBV3-1; 7 bases align to TRBD1. With 6 bases clipped from V and 5 bases from J, the junction kept 6 bases outside the gene matches. This CDR3 region has 14 residues. Germline CDR1 LGHDT, CDR2 YNNKEL (reference sequence).

This clonotype was counted ten times or more. This sequence joins TRBV27 and TRBJ1-2; no reliable D call. CDR3 size: 13 residues. The V end lost 2 bases, the J end lost 4 bases, and 8 bases lay between the germline ends. Germline V lookup: CDR1 MNHEY, CDR2 SMNVEV (reference sequence). The CDR3 reads CASSLEGTYGYTF. The DNA for the CDR3 is TGTGCCAGCAGTTTAGAGGGCACCTATGGCTACACCTTC.

The chain is built from TRBV25-1 and TRBJ2-1; 10 bases are shared with TRBD2. This CDR3 contains 16 residues. V was clipped by 2 bases and J by 7 bases; unmatched bases: 8. CDR1 and CDR2 from the germline V gene are MGHDK and SYGVNS. DNA of the CDR3: TGTGCCAGCAGTGAAAGCGGGAGGGCCGGTTATAATGAGCAGTTCTTC. Translation: CASSESGRAGYNEQFF.

This chain connects TRBV15 to TRBJ1-4, with D tentatively TRBD1 (6 bases). The CDR3 is 16 residues long. V was shortened by 5 bases and J by 2 bases, with 15 bases between the two germline ends. CDR1 is LNHNV and CDR2 is YYDKDF in the germline V gene (reference sequence). Here the CDR3 DNA reads TGTGCCACCAGCTTCAGGGGCACAGGGACTAATGAAAAACTGTTTTTT. It yields the protein CATSFRGTGTNEKLFF.

This chain connects TRBV11-2 to TRBJ2-1, with TRBD2 matching over 7 bases. CDR3 size: 15 residues. Looked up from germline, CDR1 is SGHAT and CDR2 is FQNNGV. J lost 5 bases, V lost 5 bases, and 9 bases had no gene match. CDR3 DNA: TGTGCCAGCAGCCGAAGAGGCGGGAGCCACAATGAGCAGTTCTTC. Translating gives CASSRRGGSHNEQFF.

This clonotype was observed many times. This rearrangement joins TRBV20-1 to TRBJ1-2; D is unclear. Between the trimmed V and J ends, which lost 6 bases and 4 bases, there was a span of 15 bases. The CDR3 runs 13 residues. Germline V lookup: CDR1 DFQATT, CDR2 SNEGSKA (reference sequence). The CDR3 DNA reads TGCAGTGCAGAAACGGACGTGGTCTATGGCTACACCTTC. This codes for CSAETDVVYGYTF.

The chain joins TRBV7-8 to TRBJ1-2, with a possible D match to TRBD1 (5 bases). The length of the CDR3 is 17 residues. Deletions cut 0 bases from V and 5 bases from J, with 19 bases between. Germline lookup yields CDR1 SGHVS and CDR2 FQNEAQ. This CDR3 is CASSLAGTIGVHYGYTF. The CDR3, as DNA: TGTGCCAGCAGCTTAGCGGGGACGATAGGGGTTCATTATGGCTACACCTTC.

This clonotype was seen only a few times. The chain employs TRBV19 and TRBJ2-6; maybe TRBD2 (6 bases). V gave up 9 bases and J gave up 2 bases, with 20 bases separating them. CDR3 length: 17 residues. From germline, CDR1 is LNHDA and CDR2 SQIVND (reference sequence). CDR3: CASKTGVTLPGANVLTF. The CDR3, as DNA: TGTGCCAGCAAGACGGGGGTTACCTTGCCTGGGGCCAACGTCCTGACTTTC.